The 15 T cell receptor beta chains in this list originate from one sample, sequenced in a study of blood T cell repertoires in COVID-19. TCRdb keeps only in-frame clones here, not all; method: immunoSEQ multiplex PCR. Of about 270,000 clones in the sample, approximately 91% were seen once. Input material: peripheral blood. These receptors were collected from a man between 45 and 60 years old with acute or convalescent COVID-19.

The chain employs TRBV9 and TRBJ1-2; D is perhaps TRBD1 (5 bases). The germline gives CDR1 SGDLS, CDR2 YYNGEE. V lost 3 bases to trimming and J lost 5 bases, with 11 bases between them. The CDR3 runs 13 residues. The CDR3 coding sequence is TGTGCCAGCAGCGCCGAAACAGGATATGGCTACACCTTC. Residues: CASSAETGYGYTF.

This chain connects TRBV4-2 to TRBJ2-4, with 12 bases aligning to TRBD2. The trim removed 0 bases at V and 4 bases at J, leaving 4 bases unmatched. Germline CDR1 is LGHNA and CDR2 is YNFKEQ. The CDR3 length is 17 residues. For the CDR3, the DNA is TGTGCCAGCAGCCAAGATATAACTAGCGGGGGGAAAAACATTCAGTACTTC. Protein sequence: CASSQDITSGGKNIQYF.

This chain uses TRBV18 with TRBJ2-5; D remains ambiguous. The CDR3 covers 15 residues. Germline V gene lookup returns CDR1 KGHSH and CDR2 LQKENI. V was pared by 6 bases and J by 3 bases, with 17 bases between. The CDR3, as DNA: TGTGCCAGCTCCCCCGGAACCGGGTCGGAAGAGACCCAGTACTTC. Translation: CASSPGTGSEETQYF.

The rearrangement joins TRBV5-1 to TRBJ1-3, with D hard to call. This CDR3 region has 16 residues. Trimming removed 4 bases from V and 0 bases from J, with 14 bases in between. CDR1 and CDR2 from the germline V gene are SGHRS and YFSETQ. The CDR3 sequence is CASSPAGSSSGNTIYF. In DNA, the CDR3 is TGCGCCAGCAGCCCCGCGGGTTCCAGCTCTGGAAACACCATATATTTT.

The V and J genes are TRBV7-3 and TRBJ2-1; a weak D match, TRBD2 (7 bases). Germline CDR1 and CDR2: SGHTA and FQGTGA. The CDR3 is 15 amino acids. V was cut by 4 bases and J by 7 bases, with 17 bases left in between. CDR3 in amino acids: CASSSPGGGGNEQFF. CDR3 nucleotide sequence: TGTGCCAGCAGCTCCCCCGGCGGGGGCGGAAATGAGCAGTTCTTC.

This clone has only a few counts. This chain uses TRBV30 with TRBJ2-5, with D tentatively TRBD1 (6 bases). Per germline, CDR1 GTSNPN and CDR2 SVGIG (reference sequence). This CDR3 region has 13 residues. The germline V and J ends were trimmed by 3 bases and 5 bases, with 13 bases remaining between them. The CDR3 loop reads CAWRWQGLETQYF. CDR3 nucleotide sequence: TGTGCCTGGAGGTGGCAGGGGTTGGAGACCCAGTACTTC.

This clone was recorded once. The chain recombines TRBV7-2 with TRBJ1-1; D ambiguous. This CDR3 comprises 14 residues. V dropped 5 bases and J dropped 4 bases, with 14 bases sitting between them. Germline assignment: CDR1 SGHTA and CDR2 FQGNSA. The CDR3 protein is CASSQPGWSTEAFF. CDR3 coding DNA: TGTGCCAGCAGCCAACCCGGTTGGAGCACTGAAGCTTTCTTT. The complete variable domain, with remaining parts taken from reference TRBV7-2 and TRBJ1-1, reads GAGVSQSPSNKVTEKGKDVELRCDPISGHTALYWYRQSLGQGLEFLIYFQGNSAPDKSGLPSDRFSAERTGGSVSTLTIQRTQQEDSAVYLCASSQPGWSTEAFFGQGTRLTVV.

There are a few counts of this clone. Written as DNA, the CDR3 is TGTGCCAGCAGAAGAGCCGGCTCCTATAATTCACCCCTCCACTTT. The encoded protein is CASRRAGSYNSPLHF. This chain uses TRBV6-4 with TRBJ1-6; no firm D call. CDR1 is MRHNA and CDR2 is SNTAGT in the germline V gene. The V and J ends lost 6 bases and 0 bases respectively, with 9 bases between them. The CDR3 is 15 amino acids.

V usage is TRBV5-6 and J usage is TRBJ1-5; D is undetermined. V was cut by 2 bases and J by 8 bases, with 11 bases left in between. The germline CDR1 and CDR2 sequences are SGHDT and YYEEEE. The CDR3 has 13 residues. The CDR3 loop reads CASSLQTAEPQHF. In nucleotides, the CDR3 is TGTGCCAGCAGCTTACAAACAGCCGAGCCCCAGCATTTT.

The V and J genes are TRBV29-1 and TRBJ2-4, with D perhaps matching TRBD2 (6 bases). V was cut by 4 bases and J by 7 bases, with 11 bases left in between. The germline V gene encodes CDR1 SQVTM and CDR2 ANQGSEA. The CDR3 extends over 12 amino acids. The CDR3 region is CSVASGDNIQYF. As DNA, the CDR3 is TGCAGCGTTGCCTCGGGAGATAACATTCAGTACTTC.

The V call is TRBV7-9, the J call TRBJ2-2; D perhaps matches TRBD1 (5 bases). Germline lookup yields CDR1 SEHNR and CDR2 FQNEAQ (reference sequence). V lost 1 base, J lost 7 bases, and 7 bases lay in between. The CDR3 extends over 13 amino acids. CDR3 protein: CASSLGQNGELFF. The CDR3 coding sequence is TGTGCCAGCAGCTTAGGACAGAACGGGGAGCTGTTTTTT.

The rearrangement links TRBV2 to TRBJ2-7, with 12 bases fitting TRBD1. This CDR3 is 18 amino acids long. Germline V gene sequence: CDR1 SNHLY, CDR2 FYNNEI. V was pared by 1 base and J by 3 bases, with 10 bases of the junction left unmatched. DNA of the CDR3: TGTGCCAGCAGTGAAGAGGGGACAGGGGGCCTACGGGGCTACGAGCAGTACTTC. It yields the protein CASSEEGTGGLRGYEQYF.

The rearrangement links TRBV7-3 to TRBJ2-1; D may be TRBD2 (6 bases). CDR1 is SGHTA, CDR2 FQGTGA, per germline. V lost 4 bases to trimming and J lost 0 bases, with 13 bases between them. This CDR3 region has 16 residues. The CDR3 DNA is TGTGCCAGCAGCTCCCGAGGCGGGGACTCCTACAATGAGCAGTTCTTC. This translates into CASSSRGGDSYNEQFF.

The count of this clone is one. The chain joins TRBV28 to TRBJ2-3; 7 bases are a match to TRBD2. The CDR3 length is 13 residues. In germline, CDR1 is MDHEN, CDR2 SYDVKM. The V gene end was trimmed by 7 bases and the J gene end by 5 bases; junction bases not matched to a gene: 6. This CDR3 reads CASTAGTLDTQYF. In DNA, the CDR3 is TGTGCCAGCACAGCGGGGACGTTAGATACGCAGTATTTT.

This chain links TRBV9 with TRBJ1-3, with no clear D. Trimming removed 0 bases at V and 3 bases at J, with 10 bases between. The CDR3 has 15 amino acids. Germline CDR1 SGDLS, CDR2 YYNGEE. CDR3 region: CASSVGAAIGNTIYF. The CDR3 DNA follows: TGTGCCAGCAGCGTAGGGGCAGCAATTGGAAACACCATATATTTT. The full variable domain, in which reference TRBV9 and TRBJ1-3 provide the parts outside the CDR3, is DSGVTQTPKHLITATGQRVTLRCSPRSGDLSVYWYQQSLDQGLQFLIQYYNGEERAKGNILERFSAQQFPDLHSELNLSSLELGDSALYFCASSVGAAIGNTIYFGEGSWLTVV.